Sequencing of this T cell receptor (beta chain) was carried out in a study of blood T cell repertoires in COVID-19. Turning to the study itself: Sources were T cells, B-cell-depleted T cells, or PBMCs; the material itself was cDNA or gDNA.

The CDR3 spans 13 residues. CDR1 and CDR2 (germline): LNHDA, SQIVND (reference sequence). The V gene lost 9 bases and the J gene lost 4 bases, with 13 bases spanning the gap. In the study's own analysis: Scientists estimated how many nucleated cells there were by amplifying reference gene primers. Some clones are missing from TCRdb's copy, which holds only in-frame ones; the method was immunoSEQ multiplex PCR. From that table come the V and J calls and clone size; the DNA was used to work out D and trimming. Of some 140,000 clones in the sample, around 89% were seen once. The source is a man aged 50 to 60 with active or convalescent COVID-19. The rearrangement uses TRBV19 and TRBJ2-4; D may be TRBD2 (5 bases). The sample consisted of peripheral blood. The DNA for the CDR3 is TGTGCCAGCCACGGACTCATAAAAAACATTCAGTACTTC. This encodes CASHGLIKNIQYF.